The 18 T cell receptor beta chains below were found in one sample sequenced in a study of T cells in Graves' hyperthyroidism and ophthalmopathy. RNA transcripts yielded amplified TCR beta CDR3 regions. Using the HTBI primer set, a first-round RT-PCR was run on the TCR CDR3. TCRdb used MiXCR to reprocess the multiplex PCR reads, holding one entry per CDR3 protein. The repertoire holds hundreds of thousands of distinct CDR3 sequences, 15% to 20% seen once, with 45% to 50% in the top ten. Sequences were obtained from blood. Source of these receptors: a middle-aged man with Graves' ophthalmopathy.

This clonotype was counted only a few times. The chain uses TRBV7-2 and TRBJ2-3; D assignment may be TRBD1 or TRBD2 (5 bases each). Germline assignment: CDR1 SGHTA and CDR2 FQGNSA. The V end lost 5 bases, the J end lost 8 bases, and 14 bases lay between the germline ends. The CDR3 sequence is 13 residues long. The CDR3 DNA is TGTGCCAGCAGCCCCGAGCCGAGGGGTACGCAGTATTTT. Its protein product is CASSPEPRGTQYF.

This chain links TRBV7-9 with TRBJ1-1; possible D gene TRBD1, 6 bases. V gave up 1 base and J gave up 1 base, with 13 bases separating them. Germline V gene data show CDR1 as SEHNR and CDR2 as FQNEAQ (reference sequence). The CDR3 sequence is 16 residues long. In DNA, the CDR3 is TGTGCCAGCAGCTTAGGAGTGGGACACAGGAACACTGAAGCTTTCTTT. Its protein is CASSLGVGHRNTEAFF.

This clonotype has a count of ten or more. V gene TRBV12-3 or TRBV12-4 combines with J gene TRBJ2-1; 9 positions agree with TRBD2. The ends lost 2 bases at V and 10 bases at J; junction bases unmatched: 9. The CDR3 covers 15 residues. CDR3 sequence: CASSLSSGILGEQFF. The CDR3 nucleotides read TGTGCCAGCAGTTTATCTAGCGGGATACTAGGGGAGCAGTTCTTC.

Details on this clonotype: Lacking the conserved final phenylalanine or tryptophan, this CDR3 likely reflects a read error. This chain joins TRBV7-9 and TRBJ2-7, with a weak D call TRBD2 (5 bases). This CDR3 has 16 amino acids. Germline CDR1 reads SEHNR; CDR2 reads FQNEAQ (reference sequence). V was cut by 5 bases and J by 2 bases, with 19 bases left in between. CDR3 sequence (DNA): TGTGCCAGCAGCCAACACGCCTCGGGATACCCCTACGAGCAGTACCTC. Translating gives CASSQHASGYPYEQYL.

The V and J genes are TRBV19 and TRBJ2-4, with 11 bases identical to TRBD2. From germline, CDR1 is LNHDA and CDR2 SQIVND (reference sequence). J gave up 6 bases and V 4 bases, and 11 bases lay outside the gene matches. The CDR3 spans 17 residues. CDR3 loop: CASSRHSGRVGGNIQYF. In DNA, the CDR3 is TGTGCCAGTAGTAGGCATAGCGGGAGGGTCGGTGGAAACATTCAGTACTTC.

This clonotype was picked up many times. The chain links TRBV30 to TRBJ1-4; D gene unclear. CDR3 length equals 12 residues. V lost 1 base to trimming and J lost 8 bases, with 8 bases between them. Looked up from germline, CDR1 is GTSNPN and CDR2 is SVGIG (reference sequence). In nucleotides, the CDR3 is TGTGCCTGGAGTGATAGTGACGAAAAACTGTTTTTT. It codes for CAWSDSDEKLFF.

CDR3 region: CASSQDRRGGRQFF. The CDR3 DNA reads TGCGCCAGCAGCCAAGATCGGAGGGGGGGCCGACAGTTCTTC. V and J are TRBV4-1 and TRBJ2-1, with a possible D match to TRBD2 (7 bases). Germline CDR1 reads MGHRA; CDR2 reads YSYEKL. There are 14 residues in the CDR3. With 0 bases removed from V and 13 bases from J, the gap between germline ends came to 16 bases.

This clonotype was found many times. The V call is TRBV28, the J call TRBJ2-1, with D unclear. Germline CDR1 is MDHEN and CDR2 is SYDVKM. Trimming stripped 4 bases from V and 0 bases from J, with 4 bases between. This CDR3 spans 13 amino acids. CDR3 coding DNA: TGTGCCAGCAGTTGGAGCTCCTACAATGAGCAGTTCTTC. Its protein product is CASSWSSYNEQFF.

This clonotype was observed many times. The V and J genes are TRBV2 and TRBJ2-2, with D perhaps being TRBD1 or TRBD2 (5 bases each). Germline V CDR1 and CDR2: SNHLY, FYNNEI. The CDR3 has 13 amino acids. V lost 4 bases, J lost 6 bases, and 9 bases lay in between. CDR3 region: CASSVGRAGELFF. CDR3 sequence (DNA): TGTGCCAGCAGTGTGGGGCGGGCCGGGGAGCTGTTTTTT.

A single count supports this clonotype. A much more abundant neighbour one base away suggests this may be a read error. Since the CDR3 does not end with the conserved phenylalanine or tryptophan, this likely comes from a read error. This chain connects TRBV20-1 to TRBJ2-1; D not certain. CDR3 length: 13 amino acids. Germline loops: CDR1 DFQATT, CDR2 SNEGSKA (reference sequence). The germline V and J ends were trimmed by 1 base and 9 bases, with 13 bases remaining between them. CDR3 DNA: TGCAGTGCTAGAGTCCTAGGCGGTGTTGAGCAGTTCCTC. Translating it yields CSARVLGGVEQFL.

V and J are TRBV19 and TRBJ2-7, with 10 nucleotides matching TRBD2. Germline V lookup: CDR1 LNHDA, CDR2 SQIVND (reference sequence). V was clipped by 7 bases and J by 3 bases; unmatched bases: 9. This CDR3 contains 15 residues. This CDR3 reads CASKTTSGTNYEQYF. CDR3 in DNA: TGTGCCAGTAAAACCACTAGCGGGACCAACTACGAGCAGTACTTC. Complete variable domain (other parts from reference TRBV19 and TRBJ2-7): DGGITQSPKYLFRKEGQNVTLSCEQNLNHDAMYWYRQDPGQGLRLIYYSQIVNDFQKGDIAEGYSVSREKKESFPLTVTSAQKNPTAFYLCASKTTSGTNYEQYFGPGTRLTVT.

This clonotype was seen many times. V and J are TRBV18 and TRBJ1-1; the match to TRBD1 covers 7 bases. Germline V lookup: CDR1 KGHSH, CDR2 LQKENI. The CDR3 sequence is 14 residues long. V was clipped by 8 bases and J by 2 bases; unmatched bases: 8. CDR3 DNA: TGTGCCAGCAGTCCAAGACAGGGTAACACTGAAGCTTTCTTT. Its protein is CASSPRQGNTEAFF.

Only a few counts were recorded for this clonotype. This chain links TRBV5-1 with TRBJ1-1; 8 bases align to TRBD1. Trimming removed 0 bases from V and 1 base from J; junction bases left unmatched: 11. CDR3 length: 18 amino acids. Germline CDR1 and CDR2: SGHRS and YFSETQ. In nucleotides, the CDR3 is TGCGCCAGCAGCTTGGTTCCGACAGGGGTCAGGGGGAACACTGAAGCTTTCTTT. As protein: CASSLVPTGVRGNTEAFF.

This clonotype was counted a few times. The rearrangement links TRBV28 to TRBJ2-7; TRBD2 agrees at 8 bases. Germline-derived CDR1 and CDR2 are MDHEN and SYDVKM. V gave up 5 bases and J gave up 1 base; unmatched junction bases: 10. This CDR3 has 16 residues. In DNA, the CDR3 is TGTGCCAGCAGTCCGCCCCGGGGGGGCCGGTCCTACGAGCAGTACTTC. This codes for CASSPPRGGRSYEQYF.

This clonotype has a count of ten or more. The V gene is TRBV20-1, the J gene TRBJ2-3, with 12 bases lining up with TRBD2. CDR1 is DFQATT, CDR2 SNEGSKA, per germline (reference sequence). V was pared by 5 bases and J by 2 bases, with 8 bases of the junction left unmatched. The CDR3 runs to 16 residues. The CDR3 protein is CSAFVLAGGYTDTQYF. In nucleotides, the CDR3 is TGCAGTGCTTTTGTACTAGCGGGGGGCTACACAGATACGCAGTATTTT.

V and J are TRBV3-1 and TRBJ1-1, with D uncertain. V lost 7 bases, J lost 0 bases, and 9 bases lay in between. Germline V gene sequence: CDR1 LGHDT, CDR2 YNNKEL (reference sequence). CDR3 length: 13 amino acids. The CDR3 loop is CASTTEMNTEAFF. CDR3 bases: TGTGCCAGCACTACAGAAATGAACACTGAAGCTTTCTTT. The full variable domain, with the rest looked up from reference TRBV3-1 and TRBJ1-1, is DTAVSQTPKYLVTQMGNDKSIKCEQNLGHDTMYWYKQDSKKFLKIMFSYNNKELIINETVPNRFSPKSPDKAHLNLHINSLELGDSAVYFCASTTEMNTEAFFGQGTRLTVV.

The chain carries TRBV5-4 and TRBJ2-1; 8 bases match TRBD2. Trimming removed 6 bases from V and 0 bases from J; junction bases left unmatched: 8. CDR1 is SGHNT and CDR2 is YYREEE in the germline V gene (reference sequence). The CDR3 consists of 16 residues. The CDR3 coding sequence is TGTGCCAGCACATCTGGCGGGGGGTTCTCCTACAATGAGCAGTTCTTC. Amino acids: CASTSGGGFSYNEQFF.

The chain's CDR3 is CASRALAGAYEQYF. The CDR3 region has the DNA TGTGCCAGCAGGGCTCTAGCGGGGGCCTACGAGCAGTACTTC. This rearrangement joins TRBV2 to TRBJ2-7; TRBD2 matches 10 bases. Unmatched junction bases numbered 4, after V lost 6 bases and J lost 2 bases. Germline V gene data show CDR1 as SNHLY and CDR2 as FYNNEI. The CDR3 length is 14 residues. Drawing the rest from reference TRBV2 and TRBJ2-7, the complete variable domain is EPEVTQTPSHQVTQMGQEVILRCVPISNHLYFYWYRQILGQKVEFLVSFYNNEISEKSEIFDDQFSVERPDGSNFTLKIRSTKLEDSAMYFCASRALAGAYEQYFGPGTRLTVT.